Listed below are T cell receptor beta chains from one sample, sequenced in a study of blood T cell repertoires in COVID-19. The assay was immunoSEQ multiplex PCR, and TCRdb's table has in-frame clones only and misses some. Of roughly 86,000 clones listed, just under 85% are singletons. The specimen was peripheral blood. The receptors originated from a man aged 50 to 60 with acute or convalescent COVID-19. Each CDR3 is given with its conserved first and last residue. Each record gives: CDR3 length, V gene, clone size, J gene, D gene, CDR3 protein, CDR3 DNA. The D gene is left open where the match is weak. Clone size is stated in some rows and not others, as once, few, many or a class when expanded.

13	TRBV28	NA	TRBJ2-7	NA	CASRSGVTYEQYF	TGTGCCAGCAGGTCCGGGGTCACCTACGAGCAGTACTTC
17	TRBV11-2	NA	TRBJ2-7	NA	CASSPIRTGLGSYEQYF	TGTGCCAGCAGCCCGATCAGAACAGGTCTAGGCTCCTACGAGCAGTACTTC
15	TRBV10-3	NA	TRBJ1-6	TRBD1	CAISERQGADSPLHF	TGTGCCATCAGTGAAAGGCAGGGGGCGGACTCACCCCTCCACTTT
17	TRBV11-2	NA	TRBJ1-6	NA	CASSLDSLGSYNSPLHF	TGTGCCAGCAGCTTAGATTCCCTAGGTTCCTATAATTCACCCCTCCACTTT
15	TRBV5-4	NA	TRBJ2-5	NA	CASSLGLQGQETQYF	TGTGCCAGCAGCTTAGGGCTGCAGGGACAAGAGACCCAGTACTTC
16	TRBV5-1	few	TRBJ2-1	NA	CASSLAPGGVNNEQFF	TGCGCCAGCAGCTTGGCACCCGGCGGGGTAAACAATGAGCAGTTCTTC
14	TRBV5-1	NA	TRBJ2-3	TRBD2	CASTSGGAKDTQYF	TGCGCCAGCACTAGCGGGGGGGCCAAAGATACGCAGTATTTT
14	TRBV29-1	NA	TRBJ1-3	NA	CSVGDTSSGNTIYF	TGCAGCGTTGGTGACACTAGCTCTGGAAACACCATATATTTT
13	TRBV6-5	NA	TRBJ1-5	NA	CASRIQGTQPQHF	TGTGCCAGCCGTATTCAGGGGACGCAGCCCCAGCATTTT
13	TRBV28	NA	TRBJ1-2	NA	CASSLSRAGGYTF	TGTGCCAGCAGTTTATCCAGGGCGGGGGGCTACACCTTC
15	TRBV6-1	NA	TRBJ1-6	NA	CASSEGVEAASPLHF	TGTGCCAGCAGTGAAGGGGTCGAGGCGGCGTCACCCCTCCACTTT
13	TRBV19	NA	TRBJ1-1	NA	CASSKGDNTEAFF	TGTGCCAGTAGTAAGGGGGACAACACTGAAGCTTTCTTT
16	TRBV19	NA	TRBJ1-5	TRBD1	CASSINLVTGAQPQHF	TGTGCCAGTAGTATAAACCTGGTAACAGGGGCTCAGCCCCAGCATTTT
14	TRBV5-4	once	TRBJ1-2	TRBD1	CASSLPDRAYGYTF	TGTGCCAGCAGCTTACCGGACAGGGCCTATGGCTACACCTTC
14	TRBV25-1	NA	TRBJ1-2	NA	CASSESRGVGGYTF	TGTGCCAGCAGTGAATCCCGGGGAGTAGGGGGCTACACCTTC
13	TRBV30	NA	TRBJ1-5	NA	CAWSVQDQQPQHF	TGTGCCTGGAGTGTACAGGATCAGCAACCCCAGCATTTT
14	TRBV10-3	NA	TRBJ1-1	TRBD1	CAIRGDRGTGEAFF	TGTGCCATCAGGGGGGACAGGGGGACAGGTGAAGCTTTCTTT
13	TRBV6-5	few	TRBJ1-1	TRBD1	CTSKGTVNTEAFF	TGTACCAGCAAAGGGACAGTGAACACTGAAGCTTTCTTT
17	TRBV18	NA	TRBJ2-2	NA	CASSPPGRGTNTGELFF	TGTGCCAGCTCACCACCGGGGCGGGGCACGAACACCGGGGAGCTGTTTTTT
15	TRBV5-8	NA	TRBJ1-2	TRBD1	CASSPLGQGAYGYTF	TGTGCCAGCAGCCCGCTCGGACAGGGGGCGTATGGCTACACCTTC
13	TRBV11-3	few	TRBJ1-6	NA	CASSLHNTSPLHF	TGTGCCAGCAGCTTACATAACACTTCACCCCTCCACTTT
13	TRBV12-3/TRBV12-4	NA	TRBJ1-6	TRBD1	CASNGQGQSPLHF	TGTGCCAGCAACGGACAGGGCCAGTCACCCCTCCACTTT
13	TRBV19	NA	TRBJ2-7	TRBD1	CASSPRGQREQYF	TGTGCCAGTAGTCCCAGGGGGCAGCGCGAGCAGTACTTC
14	TRBV6-1	NA	TRBJ1-1	NA	CASSEGPGYTEAFF	TGTGCCAGCAGTGAAGGACCCGGGTACACTGAAGCTTTCTTT
14	TRBV9	few	TRBJ2-2	NA	CASRGRINTGELFF	TGTGCCAGCAGGGGGCGTATTAACACCGGGGAGCTGTTTTTT
15	TRBV13	NA	TRBJ2-7	NA	CASSLAPRGSYEQYF	TGTGCCAGCAGCTTAGCTCCCAGGGGATCCTACGAGCAGTACTTC
15	TRBV6-5	once	TRBJ2-1	TRBD1	CASNPGQGLSNEQFF	TGTGCCAGCAACCCGGGACAGGGTTTAAGCAATGAGCAGTTCTTC
14	TRBV27	NA	TRBJ2-7	NA	CASTLARGSYEQYF	TGTGCCAGCACCCTAGCGAGGGGCTCCTACGAGCAGTACTTC
14	TRBV10-3	NA	TRBJ2-1	TRBD1	CAIREQTGGHEQFF	TGTGCCATCAGGGAACAGACAGGGGGCCATGAGCAGTTCTTC
10	TRBV20-1	few	TRBJ1-2	TRBD1	CSAGQGGYDF	TGCAGTGCGGGACAGGGAGGCTACGACTTC
14	TRBV2	NA	TRBJ1-4	NA	CASSATGKYEKLFF	TGTGCCAGCAGTGCTACAGGGAAATATGAAAAACTGTTTTTT
13	TRBV6-6	NA	TRBJ2-7	NA	CASTSAGASEQYF	TGTGCCAGCACGAGCGCGGGGGCCTCCGAGCAGTACTTC
12	TRBV6-4	NA	TRBJ2-1	TRBD1	CASSGDRDEQFF	TGTGCCAGCAGTGGCGACAGGGATGAGCAGTTCTTC
17	TRBV4-3	once	TRBJ2-3	TRBD2	CASSQDLREPYTDTQYF	TGCGCCAGCAGCCAAGATTTGCGGGAGCCCTACACAGATACGCAGTATTTT
17	TRBV7-9	NA	TRBJ2-3	TRBD1	CASSNSRTGNNPDTQYF	TGTGCCAGCAGCAATTCCAGGACAGGGAACAACCCAGATACGCAGTATTTT
15	TRBV28	NA	TRBJ1-3	NA	CASSPTGSFGNTIYF	TGTGCCAGCAGCCCGACAGGTTCTTTTGGAAACACCATATATTTT
18	TRBV5-6	NA	TRBJ2-7	TRBD2	CASSLLQLAGALSYEQYF	TGTGCCAGCAGCTTGCTTCAACTAGCGGGAGCCTTATCCTACGAGCAGTACTTC
15	TRBV27	NA	TRBJ1-2	NA	CASSLTGTGNYGYTF	TGTGCCAGCAGTTTAACGGGGACTGGCAACTATGGCTACACCTTC
15	TRBV3-1/TRBV3-2	NA	TRBJ2-7	TRBD1	CASSLLGAGGYEQYF	TGTGCCAGCAGCCTCCTGGGGGCAGGGGGCTACGAGCAGTACTTC
13	TRBV24-1	NA	TRBJ1-2	NA	CATSEPGQRGYTF	TGTGCCACCAGTGAACCCGGACAGAGGGGCTACACCTTC
15	TRBV4-3	NA	TRBJ2-7	TRBD2	CASSQDSGDSYEQYF	TGCGCCAGCAGCCAAGATAGCGGGGACTCCTACGAGCAGTACTTC
15	TRBV3-1/TRBV3-2	NA	TRBJ2-5	TRBD1	CASSRLGQSQETQYF	TGTGCCAGCAGCCGCCTGGGACAGAGCCAAGAGACCCAGTACTTC
14	TRBV29-1	NA	TRBJ2-3	TRBD2	CSVVSGNSADTQYF	TGCAGCGTTGTAAGCGGGAATAGCGCAGATACGCAGTATTTT
20	TRBV7-6	NA	TRBJ2-5	NA	CASSLSSLTTTGTKKETQYF	TGTGCCAGCAGCTTATCGTCGTTGACCACCACCGGGACAAAAAAAGAGACCCAGTACTTC
12	TRBV29-1	NA	TRBJ2-7	NA	CSVRQDSYEQYF	TGCAGCGTTCGACAGGACTCCTACGAGCAGTACTTC
12	TRBV2	NA	TRBJ2-3	NA	CASTFTGDTQYF	TGTGCCAGCACCTTCACAGGGGATACGCAGTATTTT
17	TRBV6-6	NA	TRBJ2-3	TRBD1	CASSQSTGTGGSDTQYF	TGTGCCAGCAGTCAATCCACCGGGACAGGGGGCTCAGATACGCAGTATTTT